This T cell receptor beta chain was captured in a study of shared T cell receptors in the human thymus. Losses at the gene ends were 8 bases for V and 10 bases for J; bases not matched to a gene: 13. The CDR3 has 15 residues. CDR1 and CDR2 from the germline V gene are GTSNPN and SVGIG (reference sequence). The data were produced by immunoSEQ multiplex PCR, yet TCRdb's version contains in-frame clones alone and is incomplete. In the table there are some 400,000 clones, 95% of which are singletons. The sample was thymocytes. The receptor was derived from a human donor. The chain recombines TRBV30 with TRBJ1-6, with TRBD1 identical over 11 bases. The CDR3 protein is CAHDGDRGRGSPLHF. The DNA for the CDR3 is TGTGCCCATGATGGGGACAGGGGGAGAGGGTCACCCCTCCACTTT.